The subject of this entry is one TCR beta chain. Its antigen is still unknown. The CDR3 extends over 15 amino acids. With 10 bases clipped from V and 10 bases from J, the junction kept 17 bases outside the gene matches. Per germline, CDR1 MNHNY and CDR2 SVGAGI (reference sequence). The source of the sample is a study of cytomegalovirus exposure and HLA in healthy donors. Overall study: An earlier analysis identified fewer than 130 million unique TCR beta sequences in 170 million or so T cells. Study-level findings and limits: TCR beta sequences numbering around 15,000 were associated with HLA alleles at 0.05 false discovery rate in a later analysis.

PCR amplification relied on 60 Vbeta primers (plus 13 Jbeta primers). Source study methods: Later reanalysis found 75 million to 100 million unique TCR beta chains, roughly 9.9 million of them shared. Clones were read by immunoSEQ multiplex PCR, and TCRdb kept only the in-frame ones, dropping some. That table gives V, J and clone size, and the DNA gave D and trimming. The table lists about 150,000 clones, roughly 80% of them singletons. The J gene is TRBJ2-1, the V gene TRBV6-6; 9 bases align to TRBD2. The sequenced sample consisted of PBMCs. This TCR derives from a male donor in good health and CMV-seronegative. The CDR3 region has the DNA TGTGCCACCGGCCCGGGTAGCGGGAGTTCGGACGAGCAGTTCTTC. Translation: CATGPGSGSSDEQFF.